This T cell receptor (beta chain) derives from a study of monozygotic twins with inflammatory bowel disease. CDR3 size: 13 residues. Per the germline V gene, CDR1 is SGHRS and CDR2 is YFSETQ. Remarks on this clonotype: Its matching antigen is unknown.

It was from whole blood, with no T cell sorting, that total RNA was isolated. A total RNA quantity of 3500 ng went into each TCR library. cDNA was produced in eight separate reactions per sample. TCRdb reworked the 5' RACE reads into one entry per CDR3 protein, no DNA. Its listing shows approximately 160,000 distinct CDR3 sequences. Overall study results and limits: Backing was not found for a single strong signal or clonotype associated with IBD.

The rearrangement uses TRBV5-1 and TRBJ1-2. Sequenced input: blood. The sequence derives from a human donor with ulcerative colitis or Crohn's disease, or a healthy co-twin of an affected twin (not recorded which). CDR3 loop: CASSLAFGYGYTF.